Shown below are 31 T cell receptor beta chains from a single sample sequenced in a study of T cell repertoires in cytomegalovirus infection. Their antigen targets remain unknown. One entry per CDR3 protein results from TCRdb running MiXCR on the reads. Of 300,000 to 400,000 distinct CDR3 sequences in the sample, about 25% were seen once. This specimen consisted of cultured PBMCs, obtained from culture after CMV antigen stimulation. The receptor source for this set is a human donor in good health (CMV status not recorded). Some clones in this sample may be carry-over from other donors' samples.

The sample holds many counts of this clonotype. The genes are TRBV9 and TRBJ2-4; 7 bases are shared with TRBD1. The CDR3 has 15 amino acids. Germline V CDR1 and CDR2: SGDLS, YYNGEE. Trimming took 5 bases from V and 9 from J; bases not matched to a gene: 14. The CDR3 here is CASSSVTGQMAIQYF. The CDR3 DNA sequence: TGTGCCAGCAGTAGCGTAACGGGACAGATGGCCATTCAGTACTTC.

This clonotype was counted between two and nine times. V and J are TRBV7-2 and TRBJ2-7; 7 bases match TRBD2. Trimming removed 2 bases from V and 2 bases from J; junction bases left unmatched: 9. The germline gives CDR1 SGHTA, CDR2 FQGNSA. The CDR3 has 16 residues. The CDR3 sequence is CASSLWSGENAYEQYF. CDR3 coding DNA: TGTGCCAGCAGCTTATGGAGCGGGGAGAATGCCTACGAGCAGTACTTC.

In its sample, this clonotype was seen many times. The rearrangement uses TRBV7-2 and TRBJ1-1, with D perhaps TRBD1 (5 bases). CDR1 and CDR2 (germline): SGHTA, FQGNSA. The CDR3 sequence is 14 residues long. V dropped 5 bases and J dropped 4 bases, with 14 bases sitting between them. CDR3 sequence: CASSEARRGTEAFF. CDR3 nucleotides: TGTGCCAGCAGCGAAGCCCGGAGGGGCACTGAAGCTTTCTTT.

V usage is TRBV5-4 and J usage is TRBJ2-5; TRBD2 agrees at 13 bases. Looked up from germline, CDR1 is SGHNT and CDR2 is YYREEE (reference sequence). This CDR3 is 16 amino acids long. V lost 4 bases and J lost 3; bases outside the gene matches: 6. The DNA of the CDR3 is TGTGCCAGCAGCCCCGGACTAGCGGGAGAGAAAGAGACCCAGTACTTC. Encoded protein: CASSPGLAGEKETQYF.

As regards this clonotype: No conserved phenylalanine or tryptophan ends this CDR3, so it is likely a read error. The V gene is TRBV27, the J gene TRBJ2-5, with TRBD1 identical over 9 bases. The CDR3 consists of 16 residues. Germline CDR1 reads MNHEY; CDR2 reads SMNVEV (reference sequence). Written as DNA, the CDR3 is TGTGCCAACAGTCGTGGGGGACAGGGATACCAAGAGACCCAGTACCTC. Amino acids: CANSRGGQGYQETQYL.

This chain links TRBV29-1 with TRBJ2-1; perhaps TRBD2 as D (5 bases). The CDR3 runs 11 residues. V was pared by 8 bases and J by 6 bases, with 11 bases between. Germline values: CDR1 SQVTM, CDR2 ANQGSEA. The CDR3 protein is CSTRTGNEQFF. For the CDR3, the DNA is TGCAGCACGAGGACTGGCAATGAGCAGTTCTTC.

This clonotype turned up a few times. The genes are TRBV7-6 and TRBJ1-2; unclear D gene. The CDR3 loop spans 15 amino acids. V lost 1 base to trimming and J lost 7 bases, with 16 bases between them. Germline CDR1 and CDR2: SGHVS and FNYEAQ. The DNA of the CDR3 is TGTGCCAGCAGCTTAGACGACGGAGGGTGGAGTGGCTACACCTTC. Translating gives CASSLDDGGWSGYTF.

This chain connects TRBV20-1 to TRBJ2-5; 9 bases align to TRBD2. Germline assignment: CDR1 DFQATT and CDR2 SNEGSKA (reference sequence). The CDR3 runs 15 residues. The J segment lost 5 bases and the V segment lost 6 bases, leaving 13 bases of the junction unmatched. CDR3 nucleotide sequence: TGCAGTGCCGAGAGAGTAGCGGGAGAGTGGGAGACCCAGTACTTC. Its translation is CSAERVAGEWETQYF.

V is TRBV28 and J is TRBJ2-7; TRBD2 matches 13 bases. V dropped 4 bases and J dropped 6; count of bases not matched to a gene: 6. Per germline, CDR1 MDHEN and CDR2 SYDVKM. The CDR3 spans 15 residues. The CDR3 DNA follows: TGTGCCAGCAGTTCCCCGGGACTAGCGGGATTCGAGCAGTACTTC. It is translated as CASSSPGLAGFEQYF.

The V and J genes are TRBV6-2 or TRBV6-3 and TRBJ2-1; 9 bases fit TRBD2. This CDR3 is 16 amino acids long. After removal of 8 bases from V and 4 bases from J, the junction contained 12 bases not matched to a gene. CDR1 is MNHEY, CDR2 SVGEGT, per germline. CDR3 bases: TGTGCCAGCGGCCGACCGGCGGGAGGGTCATACAATGAGCAGTTCTTC. Translating gives CASGRPAGGSYNEQFF.

The chain employs TRBV5-6 and TRBJ2-5, with TRBD1 matching over 11 bases. Germline CDR1 SGHDT, CDR2 YYEEEE. The ends lost 4 bases at V and 4 bases at J; junction bases unmatched: 9. The CDR3 is made up of 16 amino acids. The CDR3 nucleotides are TGTGCCAGCAGCCAGGGGACAGGGGGAATGACAGAGACCCAGTACTTC. Residues: CASSQGTGGMTETQYF.

This sequence joins TRBV20-1 and TRBJ2-7; 7 nucleotides line up with TRBD1. CDR1 DFQATT and CDR2 SNEGSKA come from the germline V gene (reference sequence). This CDR3 region has 14 residues. J lost 2 bases, V lost 3 bases, and 7 bases had no gene match. CDR3 nucleotide sequence: TGCAGTGCTAGGCCCGGGACAGAAGCCTACGAGCAGTACTTC. The encoded protein is CSARPGTEAYEQYF.

The chain links TRBV28 to TRBJ1-5; D is unresolved. Germline CDR1 reads MDHEN; CDR2 reads SYDVKM. The CDR3 contains 13 residues. The germline V and J ends were trimmed by 7 bases and 4 bases, with 11 bases remaining between them. The CDR3 sequence: CASTAYRNQPQHF. The CDR3 DNA reads TGTGCCAGCACTGCTTACAGAAATCAGCCCCAGCATTTT.

The gene calls are TRBV7-8 and TRBJ2-5; 9 bases line up with TRBD2. Trimming removed 4 bases from V and 7 bases from J; junction bases left unmatched: 13. CDR3 length equals 16 residues. CDR1 and CDR2 from the germline V gene are SGHVS and FQNEAQ. For the CDR3, the DNA is TGTGCCAGCAGCTCCCTAGCGGGACCGTCGTTGGGGACCCAGTACTTC. Translated: CASSSLAGPSLGTQYF.

This clonotype was detected only a few times. The chain joins TRBV19 to TRBJ1-3; D remains ambiguous. CDR1 is LNHDA and CDR2 is SQIVND in the germline V gene (reference sequence). Trimming cost V 7 bases and J 0 bases, with 10 bases left between them. CDR3 length: 14 residues. The CDR3 is CASIDRLSGNTIYF. The CDR3 DNA follows: TGTGCCAGTATCGACCGCCTCTCTGGAAACACCATATATTTT. Using reference TRBV19 and TRBJ1-3 for the parts outside the CDR3, the full variable domain is DGGITQSPKYLFRKEGQNVTLSCEQNLNHDAMYWYRQDPGQGLRLIYYSQIVNDFQKGDIAEGYSVSREKKESFPLTVTSAQKNPTAFYLCASIDRLSGNTIYFGEGSWLTVV.

The V and J genes are TRBV15 and TRBJ2-7, with D unclear. V was cut by 0 bases and J by 6 bases, with 9 bases left in between. Germline V gives CDR1 LNHNV, CDR2 YYDKDF (reference sequence). The CDR3 spans 13 residues. The CDR3 sequence: CATSREGTGEQYV. CDR3 sequence (DNA): TGTGCCACCAGCAGAGAAGGCACGGGCGAGCAGTACGTC.

The sample holds a few counts of this clonotype. The CDR3 coding sequence is TGCGCCAGCAGCGCGGGACTGACAATGAACACTGAAGCTTTCTTT. Translated: CASSAGLTMNTEAFF. The chain carries TRBV5-1 and TRBJ1-1, with D maybe TRBD1 (5 bases). Germline V lookup: CDR1 SGHRS, CDR2 YFSETQ. Trimming removed 4 bases at V and 0 bases at J, with 13 bases between. CDR3 length: 15 amino acids.

This chain joins TRBV7-2 and TRBJ2-2; 9 nucleotides agree with TRBD1. This CDR3 is 16 amino acids long. CDR1 SGHTA and CDR2 FQGNSA come from the germline V gene. V lost 4 bases to trimming and J lost 6 bases; unmatched junction nucleotides: 9. CDR3 in DNA: TGTGCCAGCAGCTCATCCGGGACAGGGTACCCCGGGGAGCTGTTTTTT. Translation gives CASSSSGTGYPGELFF.

The J gene is TRBJ2-1, the V gene TRBV10-3, with 8 bases aligning to TRBD2. Germline-derived CDR1 and CDR2 are ENHRY and SYGVKD. J gave up 10 bases and V 0 bases, and 8 bases lay outside the gene matches. The CDR3 totals 15 residues. CDR3 protein: CAISESSGSRWEQFF. In DNA, the CDR3 is TGTGCCATCAGTGAGTCGAGCGGGAGCCGATGGGAGCAGTTCTTC.

This clonotype was seen a handful of times. The gene calls are TRBV7-2 and TRBJ2-1, with 7 bases lining up with TRBD2. The CDR3 is made up of 16 amino acids. The V gene's germline CDR1 is SGHTA and CDR2 FQGNSA. The V segment lost 2 bases and the J segment 5 bases; nucleotides outside the gene matches: 9. CDR3 coding DNA: TGTGCCAGCAGCTTATGGGGGGGGGGTATAAACAATGAGCAGTTCTTC. Translating gives CASSLWGGGINNEQFF.

J is TRBJ2-7 and V is TRBV7-6; possibly TRBD1 or TRBD2 for D (5 bases each). V was cut by 8 bases and J by 4 bases, with 15 bases left in between. This CDR3 region has 13 residues. The germline V gene has CDR1 SGHVS and CDR2 FNYEAQ. The CDR3 loop is CASVRGREYEQYV. DNA for the CDR3: TGTGCCAGCGTTAGGGGCAGGGAGTACGAGCAGTACGTC.

This clonotype was seen a handful of times. J is TRBJ2-5 and V is TRBV6-1; 10 nucleotides agree with TRBD1. V was pared by 7 bases and J by 4 bases, with 9 bases of the junction left unmatched. This CDR3 region has 15 residues. CDR1 is MNHNS and CDR2 is SASEGT in the germline V gene. CDR3 in amino acids: CASTQGTGVRETQYF. The CDR3 DNA follows: TGTGCCAGCACCCAAGGGACAGGGGTCCGAGAGACCCAGTACTTC.

This clonotype was observed at least ten times. The chain is built from TRBV7-2 and TRBJ1-4; D gene unclear. V gave up 4 bases and J gave up 8 bases, with 14 bases separating them. Germline CDR1 and CDR2: SGHTA and FQGNSA. The length of the CDR3 is 14 residues. CDR3 in DNA: TGTGCCAGCAGCTGGGGAAATCCGGAGGAAAAACTGTTTTTT. Residues: CASSWGNPEEKLFF. The whole variable domain, remainder taken from reference TRBV7-2 and TRBJ1-4, is GAGVSQSPSNKVTEKGKDVELRCDPISGHTALYWYRQSLGQGLEFLIYFQGNSAPDKSGLPSDRFSAERTGGSVSTLTIQRTQQEDSAVYLCASSWGNPEEKLFFGSGTQLSVL.

There are many counts of this clonotype. The chain joins TRBV4-1 to TRBJ2-7; TRBD2 matches at 7 bases. V lost 0 bases to trimming and J lost 3 bases; unmatched junction nucleotides: 8. Germline assignment: CDR1 MGHRA and CDR2 YSYEKL. This CDR3 is 16 amino acids long. For the CDR3, the DNA is TGCGCCAGCAGCCAAGAACCCAGCGGGATGATCTACGAGCAGTACTTC. Translating it yields CASSQEPSGMIYEQYF.

In its sample, this clonotype was seen a few times. This chain joins TRBV20-1 and TRBJ2-3, with TRBD2 identical over 15 bases. V lost 6 bases, J lost 4 bases, and 2 bases stayed unmatched. Germline CDR1 reads DFQATT; CDR2 reads SNEGSKA (reference sequence). The length of the CDR3 is 14 residues. CDR3 region: CSAWTSGRADTQYF. The CDR3 coding sequence is TGCAGTGCCTGGACTAGCGGGAGGGCAGATACGCAGTATTTT.

In this sample, this clonotype turned up many times. The gene calls are TRBV11-3 and TRBJ2-2; D not resolved. Trimming cost V 6 bases and J 0 bases, with 11 bases left between them. The CDR3 has 15 amino acids. Per germline, CDR1 SGHNT and CDR2 YENEEA. The DNA of the CDR3 is TGTGCCAGCAGGGGGAAACGGCCGAACACCGGGGAGCTGTTTTTT. It specifies CASRGKRPNTGELFF.

The chain has TRBV7-9 and TRBJ2-7; 7 bases are shared with TRBD1. V lost 5 bases and J lost 2; bases outside the gene matches: 18. This CDR3 has 18 amino acids. Per germline, CDR1 SEHNR and CDR2 FQNEAQ (reference sequence). CDR3: CASSKPGTVQEGAYEQYF. The CDR3 bases are TGTGCCAGCAGCAAACCCGGGACAGTCCAGGAAGGAGCCTACGAGCAGTACTTC.

This clonotype showed up many times. The rearrangement joins TRBV7-2 to TRBJ2-3, with 7 positions matching TRBD2. CDR1 is SGHTA, CDR2 FQGNSA, per germline. With V trimmed by 4 bases and J by 0 bases, 4 bases remained unmatched. The CDR3 sequence is 15 residues long. The CDR3 protein is CASSSQRGSTDTQYF. DNA of the CDR3: TGTGCCAGCAGCTCTCAGCGGGGAAGCACAGATACGCAGTATTTT.

V usage is TRBV3-1 and J usage is TRBJ2-2; D might be TRBD1 (7 bases). The CDR3 runs to 16 residues. Germline CDR1 is LGHDT and CDR2 is YNNKEL (reference sequence). Trimming shortened V by 0 bases and J by 3 bases, and 11 bases separated the two germline ends. CDR3 protein: CASSQEAGGYTGELFF. The DNA of the CDR3 is TGTGCCAGCAGCCAAGAAGCAGGGGGGTACACCGGGGAGCTGTTTTTT.

This clonotype has only one observation. The chain has TRBV12-3 or TRBV12-4 and TRBJ2-5; D is uncertain. V was cut by 5 bases and J by 1 base, with 17 bases left in between. CDR3 length: 16 amino acids. The CDR3 protein is CASSLTLSSSQETQYF. The CDR3 nucleotides read TGTGCCAGCAGTCTTACCTTGAGCAGTTCCCAAGAGACCCAGTACTTC.

The chain carries TRBV2 and TRBJ2-2; 9 nucleotides agree with TRBD2. Germline loops: CDR1 SNHLY, CDR2 FYNNEI. Unmatched junction bases numbered 13, after V lost 3 bases and J lost 5 bases. The CDR3 runs 18 residues. The CDR3 DNA reads as TGTGCCAGCAGTGATGACCTAGCGGGAAATTTGAGGACCGGGGAGCTGTTTTTT. This encodes CASSDDLAGNLRTGELFF.